The 28 T cell receptor beta chains given below trace back to one sample, sequenced in a study of T cell clonotyping in hematopoietic cell transplantation. Repertoires were generated with immunoSEQ multiplex PCR, while TCRdb's copy carries only in-frame clones and drops some. The sample lists more than 65,000 clones, roughly 93% seen once, with roughly 1.7% in the top ten. Sequenced input: peripheral blood mononuclear cells. The receptor set was obtained from a man aged 50 to 59 in good health. Some clones in this sample may be carry-over from other donors' samples.

In the case of this clone: The germline gene is not matched at one end of the junction; a read error may be the cause. The chain uses TRBV27 and TRBJ1-6, with D perhaps matching TRBD1 (5 bases). The CDR3 is 13 residues long. Germline loops: CDR1 MNHEY, CDR2 SMNVEV (reference sequence). The CDR3, as DNA: TGTGCCAGCAGTTTAACAGGAGATTCGCCCCTCCACTTT. It codes for CASSLTGDSPLHF.

The chain couples TRBV9 to TRBJ2-5; 8 bases fit TRBD2. The germline gives CDR1 SGDLS, CDR2 YYNGEE. The CDR3 consists of 15 residues. Losses at the gene ends were 0 bases for V and 4 bases for J; bases not matched to a gene: 5. CDR3 protein: CASSVGGLASETQYF. The CDR3 nucleotides read TGTGCCAGCAGCGTAGGAGGACTAGCCTCAGAGACCCAGTACTTC.

The V call is TRBV27, the J call TRBJ2-7; TRBD2 matches 8 bases. V shed 5 bases and J 2 bases; nucleotides not matched to a gene: 8. The CDR3 is made up of 15 amino acids. CDR1 is MNHEY, CDR2 SMNVEV, per germline (reference sequence). The CDR3 DNA reads TGTGCCAGCAGTGCCCGGGTAGCGGGGACCTACGAGCAGTACTTC. Its protein is CASSARVAGTYEQYF.

This sequence joins TRBV28 and TRBJ2-7; no clear D gene. CDR3 length equals 11 residues. Germline CDR1 MDHEN, CDR2 SYDVKM. The V gene lost 3 bases and the J gene lost 4 bases, with 4 bases spanning the gap. The CDR3 sequence: CASSFQYEQYF. CDR3 nucleotide sequence: TGTGCCAGCAGTTTCCAATACGAGCAGTACTTC.

The J gene is TRBJ1-4, the V gene TRBV19; D might be TRBD1 (5 bases). This CDR3 has 14 residues. V was shortened by 6 bases and J by 5 bases, with 13 bases between the two germline ends. Per the germline V gene, CDR1 is LNHDA and CDR2 is SQIVND (reference sequence). DNA of the CDR3: TGTGCCAGTAGGCTCCGGGACGGGAATGAAAAACTGTTTTTT. This codes for CASRLRDGNEKLFF.

The genes are TRBV6-1 and TRBJ2-1; 10 bases fit TRBD2. V shed 6 bases, J shed 9 bases, and the junction held 11 bases outside the gene matches. The germline gives CDR1 MNHNS, CDR2 SASEGT. The CDR3 extends over 15 amino acids. The CDR3 nucleotides are TGTGCCAGCAGCCCTGTAGCGGGAGGTTACGGTGAGCAGTTCTTC. Translation gives CASSPVAGGYGEQFF.

V usage is TRBV25-1 and J usage is TRBJ1-4; D is unclear. CDR1 MGHDK and CDR2 SYGVNS come from the germline V gene. V shed 6 bases and J shed 8 bases, with 7 bases lying between them. The CDR3 length is 11 residues. The CDR3 DNA follows: TGTGCCAGCAGGGAGGGAGAAAAACTGTTTTTT. The encoded protein is CASREGEKLFF. The variable domain in full, completed from reference TRBV25-1 and TRBJ1-4, reads EADIYQTPRYLVIGTGKKITLECSQTMGHDKMYWYQQDPGMELHLIHYSYGVNSTEKGDLSSESTVSRIRTEHFPLTLESARPSHTSQYLCASREGEKLFFGSGTQLSVL.

The rearrangement uses TRBV9 and TRBJ2-7, with 7 bases matching TRBD1. J was trimmed by 0 bases and V by 3 bases; bases with no gene match: 3. CDR1 is SGDLS and CDR2 is YYNGEE in the germline V gene. This CDR3 has 14 residues. The CDR3 nucleotides are TGTGCCAGCAGCGCCCGGGACAGCTCCTACGAGCAGTACTTC. It specifies CASSARDSSYEQYF.

This rearrangement joins TRBV28 to TRBJ2-1; either TRBD1 or TRBD2 may fit D (5 bases each). Trimming cost V 5 bases and J 4 bases, with 15 bases left between them. Germline V gene lookup returns CDR1 MDHEN and CDR2 SYDVKM. CDR3 length: 15 residues. CDR3 residues: CASSPGPGKYNEQFF. DNA for the CDR3: TGTGCCAGCAGTCCGGGACCAGGGAAGTACAATGAGCAGTTCTTC.

The chain recombines TRBV6-5 with TRBJ1-2; D gene uncertain. This CDR3 spans 12 amino acids. Germline assignment: CDR1 MNHEY and CDR2 SVGAGI. V was cut by 6 bases and J by 5 bases, with 10 bases left in between. The CDR3: CASRGEGYGYTF. CDR3 bases: TGTGCCAGCAGGGGTGAGGGTTATGGCTACACCTTC.

The chain employs TRBV5-1 and TRBJ2-3; D might be TRBD2 (6 bases). The germline V and J ends were trimmed by 1 base and 3 bases, with 9 bases remaining between them. Germline V gives CDR1 SGHRS, CDR2 YFSETQ. This CDR3 region has 14 residues. Here the CDR3 reads CASSLHGGTDTQYF. CDR3 DNA sequence: TGCGCCAGCAGCTTGCACGGGGGAACAGATACGCAGTATTTT. Variable domain in full (rest from reference TRBV5-1 and TRBJ2-3): KAGVTQTPRYLIKTRGQQVTLSCSPISGHRSVSWYQQTPGQGLQFLFEYFSETQRNKGNFPGRFSGRQFSNSRSEMNVSTLELGDSALYLCASSLHGGTDTQYFGPGTRLTVL.

The chain combines TRBV10-2 with TRBJ2-1; D is tentatively TRBD1 or TRBD2 (6 bases each). Germline CDR1 is WSHSY and CDR2 is SAAADI. This CDR3 comprises 16 residues. Trimming pared 5 bases from V and 0 bases from J, leaving 14 bases between. CDR3 protein: CASSPWRGSSYNEQFF. CDR3 DNA: TGCGCCAGCAGTCCTTGGAGGGGGAGCTCCTACAATGAGCAGTTCTTC.

The chain couples TRBV6-1 to TRBJ1-2, with 9 bases identical to TRBD1. The length of the CDR3 is 15 residues. Germline lookup yields CDR1 MNHNS and CDR2 SASEGT. Trimming cost V 4 bases and J 4 bases; bases outside gene matches: 7. The CDR3 DNA reads as TGTGCCAGCAGTGTAACGGACAGGGGTGGCTATGGCTACACCTTC. Its translation: CASSVTDRGGYGYTF.

In this sample, this clone turned up once. V is TRBV15 and J is TRBJ2-7, with TRBD1 identical over 8 bases. Germline values: CDR1 LNHNV, CDR2 YYDKDF (reference sequence). V shed 6 bases and J 6 bases; nucleotides not matched to a gene: 7. This CDR3 contains 13 residues. DNA for the CDR3: TGTGCCACCAGAGGACAGGGAGAGGCCGAGCAGTACTTC. Translation gives CATRGQGEAEQYF.

This chain links TRBV7-3 with TRBJ2-5; possible D gene TRBD2, 5 bases. This CDR3 spans 13 amino acids. Germline loops: CDR1 SGHTA, CDR2 FQGTGA. V lost 4 bases to trimming and J lost 3 bases, with 9 bases between them. The CDR3 sequence is CASSSDGKETQYF. As DNA, the CDR3 is TGTGCCAGCAGCTCGGACGGGAAAGAGACCCAGTACTTC.

The chain employs TRBV4-2 and TRBJ2-5; TRBD2 is a possible D gene (6 bases). Trimming left V 4 bases short and J 7 bases short, with 19 bases between. Germline CDR1 LGHNA, CDR2 YNFKEQ. The CDR3 is made up of 15 amino acids. Written as DNA, the CDR3 is TGTGCCAGCAGCCCCCGGCTAGCGTTAAGGGGGACCCAGTACTTC. Its protein product is CASSPRLALRGTQYF.

This sequence joins TRBV5-1 and TRBJ1-5; D perhaps matches TRBD1 (5 bases). The CDR3 is 15 residues long. Trimming removed 0 bases from V and 7 bases from J, with 14 bases in between. Germline V gene sequence: CDR1 SGHRS, CDR2 YFSETQ. The DNA for the CDR3 is TGCGCCAGCAGCTTGGACATGTCCGGGGCCCAGCCCCAGCATTTT. Translating gives CASSLDMSGAQPQHF.

This chain uses TRBV6-5 with TRBJ2-1; D may be TRBD1 (7 bases). V shed 6 bases and J shed 1 base, with 13 bases lying between them. The CDR3 runs to 15 residues. Per the germline V gene, CDR1 is MNHEY and CDR2 is SVGAGI. The CDR3 sequence is CASSPGGRSYNEQFF. The CDR3 DNA reads as TGTGCCAGCAGCCCAGGGGGGAGGTCCTACAATGAGCAGTTCTTC.

The chain recombines TRBV6-1 with TRBJ2-7; TRBD1 agrees at 9 bases. The V segment lost 11 bases and the J segment 2 bases; nucleotides outside the gene matches: 10. There are 14 residues in the CDR3. Germline CDR1 reads MNHNS; CDR2 reads SASEGT. Written as DNA, the CDR3 is TGTGCCGTGTATCCGGGACAGGGTGCCTACGAGCAGTACTTC. Residues: CAVYPGQGAYEQYF.

This clone was observed a handful of times. The V gene is TRBV29-1, the J gene TRBJ2-1; D unresolved. Trimming took 1 base from V and 3 from J, leaving 7 bases between them. The CDR3 covers 13 residues. Per germline, CDR1 SQVTM and CDR2 ANQGSEA. The CDR3 DNA follows: TGCAGCGTTGAAGCCGTGAACTACAATGAGCAGTTCTTC. It encodes CSVEAVNYNEQFF.

The CDR3 is CASSQEDRRSEAFF. In DNA, the CDR3 is TGTGCCAGCAGCCAAGAGGACAGAAGGTCTGAAGCTTTCTTT. The gene calls are TRBV4-2 and TRBJ1-1; D may be TRBD1 (6 bases). Trimming left V 0 bases short and J 6 bases short, with 11 bases between. Germline V lookup: CDR1 LGHNA, CDR2 YNFKEQ. The CDR3 loop spans 14 amino acids.

The chain links TRBV7-8 to TRBJ2-7; 8 bases align to TRBD1. With V trimmed by 5 bases and J by 4 bases, 10 bases remained unmatched. Germline loops: CDR1 SGHVS, CDR2 FQNEAQ. The CDR3 is 15 residues long. Written as DNA, the CDR3 is TGTGCCAGCAGCCTGGACAGGGAAGACTTGTACGAGCAGTACTTC. Its protein product is CASSLDREDLYEQYF.

V is TRBV19 and J is TRBJ1-2; D is perhaps TRBD1 (5 bases). Trimming shortened V by 5 bases and J by 4 bases, and 14 bases separated the two germline ends. This CDR3 is 14 amino acids long. Germline V gives CDR1 LNHDA, CDR2 SQIVND (reference sequence). DNA for the CDR3: TGTGCCAGTAGTCCCGGGACTGCGACCTATGGCTACACCTTC. This translates into CASSPGTATYGYTF.

V gene TRBV27 combines with J gene TRBJ2-5; the D is unclear. This CDR3 region has 14 residues. The V gene's germline CDR1 is MNHEY and CDR2 SMNVEV (reference sequence). V lost 2 bases, J lost 0 bases, and 7 bases lay in between. CDR3 nucleotides: TGTGCCAGCAGTTTAAGCCCGTACCAAGAGACCCAGTACTTC. Its protein is CASSLSPYQETQYF.

The chain is built from TRBV19 and TRBJ1-2; D is ambiguous. The germline V and J ends were trimmed by 5 bases and 2 bases, with 15 bases remaining between them. The CDR3 totals 15 residues. In germline, CDR1 is LNHDA, CDR2 SQIVND (reference sequence). CDR3 protein: CASSPGQTPNYGYTF. CDR3 in DNA: TGTGCCAGTAGTCCCGGCCAGACTCCCAACTATGGCTACACCTTC.

The chain has TRBV28 and TRBJ1-2; the D gene is possibly TRBD1 (5 bases). Trimming stripped 7 bases from V and 3 bases from J, with 15 bases between. The CDR3 covers 14 residues. Germline loops: CDR1 MDHEN, CDR2 SYDVKM. This chain's CDR3 is CASTTLPRDYGYTF. The CDR3 coding sequence is TGTGCCAGCACCACCCTACCCAGGGACTATGGCTACACCTTC.

The J gene is TRBJ2-3, the V gene TRBV28; the D is unclear. The CDR3 sequence is 11 residues long. The V gene lost 10 bases and the J gene lost 2 bases, with 7 bases spanning the gap. CDR1 is MDHEN, CDR2 SYDVKM, per germline. The CDR3 bases are TGTGCCACCGCAATCACAGATACGCAGTATTTT. This gives the protein CATAITDTQYF.

The J gene is TRBJ2-7, the V gene TRBV2, with D possibly TRBD1 on 6 matching bases. The V end lost 2 bases, the J end lost 0 bases, and 11 bases lay between the germline ends. The CDR3 is 15 amino acids. Germline values: CDR1 SNHLY, CDR2 FYNNEI. DNA for the CDR3: TGTGCCAGCAGTGAACTTGGACAGATCTCCTACGAGCAGTACTTC. It codes for CASSELGQISYEQYF.